What follows is one TCR beta chain and its context. The antigen remains unidentified. This record belongs to a study of lymphopenia after photon versus proton radiotherapy. Overall study results and limits: Larger post-nadir TCR diversity loss correlated inversely with survival in deceased patients. Proton therapy kept repertoires fairly stable, unlike photons, which gained effector/memory cells.

Looked up from germline, CDR1 is LGHNT and CDR2 is FRNRAP. The CDR3 contains 15 residues. Losses at the gene ends were 5 bases for V and 0 bases for J; bases not matched to a gene: 6. The data were produced by immunoSEQ multiplex PCR, yet TCRdb's version contains in-frame clones alone and is incomplete. This sample has around 63,000 clones, with more than 75% found just once. This receptor was taken from a man aged 40-55 years with gastric cancer. The gene calls are TRBV12-5 and TRBJ1-1, with TRBD1 matching 7 bases. The specimen comprised peripheral blood, sampled from a patient treated with photon-based radiotherapy. CDR3 coding DNA: TGTGCTAGTGGTACGGGACAGCAAATGAACACTGAAGCTTTCTTT. This translates into CASGTGQQMNTEAFF.